What follows are 18 T cell receptor beta chains derived from one specimen sequenced in a study of regulatory T cells in long-lasting Graves disease. Through Arm-PCR of CDR3 regions and iRepertoire HTBI primers, TCR beta libraries were built. TCRdb reprocessed the multiplex PCR reads via MiXCR and lists one record per CDR3 protein. The data hold 350,000 to 450,000 distinct CDR3 sequences, with over 12% observed a single time. Time point here: newly diagnosed GD, antithyroid drugs for less than 3 months. PBMC-extracted RNA yielded the TCR library. These data were likewise used in another study, on T cells in Graves' hyperthyroidism and ophthalmopathy.

The source material was peripheral blood mononuclear cells (PBMCs), sampled at new diagnosis, from a patient treated with antithyroid drugs. The receptors were sampled from a woman between 35 and 50 years old with Graves disease.

There are a few counts of this clonotype. This sequence joins TRBV4-3 and TRBJ2-1; 9 nucleotides agree with TRBD1. Unmatched junction bases numbered 4, after V lost 1 base and J lost 6 bases. The CDR3 contains 15 residues. Germline CDR1 is LGHNA and CDR2 is YSLEER. CDR3 DNA: TGCGCCAGCAGCCAAGGGGACAGGGAGGGCAATGAGCAGTTCTTC. Encoded protein: CASSQGDREGNEQFF.

At least ten counts were recorded for this clonotype. This rearrangement joins TRBV7-8 to TRBJ1-2, with 8 positions matching TRBD1. The V gene's germline CDR1 is SGHVS and CDR2 FQNEAQ. V shed 0 bases, J shed 3 bases, and the junction held 3 bases outside the gene matches. The CDR3 is 15 residues long. In DNA, the CDR3 is TGTGCCAGCAGCTTAGCCTCGACAGGGGACTATGGCTACACCTTC. Translated, it gives CASSLASTGDYGYTF. Complete variable domain (other parts from reference TRBV7-8 and TRBJ1-2): GAGVSQSPRYKVAKRGQDVALRCDPISGHVSLFWYQQALGQGPEFLTYFQNEAQLDKSGLPSDRFFAERPEGSVSTLKIQRTQQEDSAVYLCASSLASTGDYGYTFGSGTRLTVV.

There are many counts of this clonotype. CDR3 sequence reads: CSAGTTELEQYF. CDR3 DNA: TGCAGTGCTGGAACGACAGAGCTCGAGCAGTACTTC. The gene calls are TRBV20-1 and TRBJ2-7; TRBD1 might be the D (5 bases). Germline CDR1 and CDR2: DFQATT and SNEGSKA (reference sequence). The CDR3 has 12 amino acids. V was cut by 5 bases and J by 6 bases, with 14 bases left in between.

This clonotype was seen ten or more times. The chain combines TRBV19 with TRBJ1-1; D is unresolved. This CDR3 is 13 amino acids long. CDR1 and CDR2 (germline): LNHDA, SQIVND (reference sequence). The V gene lost 3 bases and the J gene lost 7 bases, with 12 bases spanning the gap. CDR3 sequence reads: CASSMTGAVEAFF. The CDR3 bases are TGTGCCAGTAGTATGACGGGAGCCGTTGAAGCTTTCTTT.

This clonotype was recorded many times. The rearrangement uses TRBV3-1 and TRBJ2-5; D is uncertain. V was pared by 1 base and J by 5 bases, with 8 bases between. Germline V gene data show CDR1 as LGHDT and CDR2 as YNNKEL (reference sequence). The CDR3 sequence is 13 residues long. DNA for the CDR3: TGTGCCAGCAGCCAAGGGGCACTTGAGACCCAGTACTTC. It codes for CASSQGALETQYF.

As concerns this clonotype: A read error may explain this, as a much larger clone is one base away. The chain combines TRBV11-3 with TRBJ2-3; no clear D. This CDR3 has 12 residues. Germline values: CDR1 SGHNT, CDR2 YENEEA. CDR3 DNA: TGTGTCAGCCAAGATCTCACAGATACGCAGTATTTT. Protein: CVSQDLTDTQYF.

The chain links TRBV10-3 to TRBJ1-3; D call uncertain. Germline-derived CDR1 and CDR2 are ENHRY and SYGVKD. Trimming removed 3 bases at V and 4 bases at J, with 10 bases between. This CDR3 has 14 amino acids. The CDR3 protein is CAISDLGIGNTIYF. CDR3 coding DNA: TGTGCCATCAGTGACCTCGGGATCGGAAACACCATATATTTT.

This clonotype has at least ten counts. V and J are TRBV25-1 and TRBJ1-1; 7 positions agree with TRBD1. V gave up 2 bases and J gave up 10 bases; unmatched junction bases: 13. Germline V gene data show CDR1 as MGHDK and CDR2 as SYGVNS. The CDR3 is 15 residues long. In DNA, the CDR3 is TGTGCCAGCAGTGAAAGGGTCGGGGACAGAAGAGGAGCTTTCTTT. This codes for CASSERVGDRRGAFF.

This clonotype was found many times. The chain employs TRBV11-2 and TRBJ2-5; 8 bases align to TRBD1. The V segment lost 3 bases and the J segment 4 bases; nucleotides outside the gene matches: 10. This CDR3 is built from 16 residues. Germline CDR1 is SGHAT and CDR2 is FQNNGV. As DNA, the CDR3 is TGTGCCAGCAGCTTTCGATTGACAGGGGATGGAGAGACCCAGTACTTC. Encoded protein: CASSFRLTGDGETQYF.

This clonotype was observed at least ten times. CDR3: CASSLSRASLYEQYF. The CDR3 coding sequence is TGTGCCAGCAGTTTATCGCGAGCTAGTTTATACGAGCAGTACTTC. The chain uses TRBV12-3 or TRBV12-4 and TRBJ2-7, with D unresolved. The ends were cut back, 2 bases at V and 4 bases at J, with 15 bases in the middle. The CDR3 is made up of 15 amino acids.

The J gene is TRBJ1-2, the V gene TRBV5-1; D not certain. This CDR3 has 16 amino acids. Germline CDR1 and CDR2: SGHRS and YFSETQ. V lost 1 base, J lost 3 bases, and 16 bases lay in between. The CDR3 sequence: CASSLSASPSDYGYTF. CDR3 bases: TGCGCCAGCAGCTTGAGTGCCTCACCTTCGGACTATGGCTACACCTTC. Complete variable domain (other parts from reference TRBV5-1 and TRBJ1-2): KAGVTQTPRYLIKTRGQQVTLSCSPISGHRSVSWYQQTPGQGLQFLFEYFSETQRNKGNFPGRFSGRQFSNSRSEMNVSTLELGDSALYLCASSLSASPSDYGYTFGSGTRLTVV.

This clonotype has at least ten counts. Here the CDR3 reads CASSIGGTDTQYF. The CDR3 DNA follows: TGTGCCAGTAGTATTGGAGGGACGGATACGCAGTATTTT. This chain uses TRBV19 with TRBJ2-3; TRBD2 might be the D (6 bases). This CDR3 contains 13 residues. Germline V gene lookup returns CDR1 LNHDA and CDR2 SQIVND (reference sequence). Trimming took off 3 bases at V and 6 bases at J, with 10 bases between the two ends.

The table lists this clonotype with many counts. This chain links TRBV19 with TRBJ2-1, with D tentatively TRBD1 (6 bases). Between the trimmed V and J ends, which lost 6 bases and 0 bases, there was a span of 12 bases. CDR3 length: 15 amino acids. CDR1 and CDR2 from the germline V gene are LNHDA and SQIVND (reference sequence). The CDR3, as DNA: TGTGCCAGTAGCCCCGGACAGTTCTCCTACAATGAGCAGTTCTTC. Translating it yields CASSPGQFSYNEQFF.

The chain uses TRBV4-1 and TRBJ2-1; 7 bases fit TRBD2. The germline V gene has CDR1 MGHRA and CDR2 YSYEKL. This CDR3 has 17 amino acids. V dropped 1 base and J dropped 3; count of bases not matched to a gene: 9. The CDR3 loop reads CASSQVRAGVRYNEQFF. The DNA for the CDR3 is TGCGCCAGCAGCCAAGTTCGTGCGGGGGTCCGCTACAATGAGCAGTTCTTC.

The chain recombines TRBV28 with TRBJ1-6, with TRBD1 matching over 8 bases. CDR3 length equals 13 residues. The germline CDR1 and CDR2 sequences are MDHEN and SYDVKM. V dropped 7 bases and J dropped 14; count of bases not matched to a gene: 10. CDR3 amino acids: CASTQRLDRALHF. The DNA of the CDR3 is TGTGCCAGCACCCAACGCTTGGACAGGGCCCTCCACTTT.

V and J are TRBV2 and TRBJ2-7; 13 nucleotides match TRBD2. The germline V gene encodes CDR1 SNHLY and CDR2 FYNNEI. The CDR3 has 16 amino acids. Losses at the gene ends were 4 bases for V and 7 bases for J; bases not matched to a gene: 10. The DNA of the CDR3 is TGTGCCAGCAGTGGTGGGGTACTAGCGGGAGGGAGTGAGCAGTACTTC. It is translated as CASSGGVLAGGSEQYF. Combining the CDR3 with reference TRBV2 and TRBJ2-7 gives the whole variable domain EPEVTQTPSHQVTQMGQEVILRCVPISNHLYFYWYRQILGQKVEFLVSFYNNEISEKSEIFDDQFSVERPDGSNFTLKIRSTKLEDSAMYFCASSGGVLAGGSEQYFGPGTRLTVT.

This clonotype was found many times. The J gene is TRBJ1-1, the V gene TRBV24-1, with D possibly TRBD1 on 5 matching bases. V lost 5 bases and J 4 bases, leaving 10 bases between the germline ends. Germline assignment: CDR1 KGHDR and CDR2 SFDVKD. This CDR3 has 13 residues. CDR3 in DNA: TGTGCCACCAGTGCTAGGGGTTTCACTGAAGCTTTCTTT. Its translation is CATSARGFTEAFF.

Ten or more counts support this clonotype. This rearrangement joins TRBV18 to TRBJ2-3; unclear D gene. Germline CDR1 reads KGHSH; CDR2 reads LQKENI. The CDR3 consists of 12 residues. V was shortened by 8 bases and J by 3 bases, with 9 bases between the two germline ends. Here the CDR3 reads CASSPRTDTQYF. CDR3 nucleotides: TGTGCCAGCAGCCCCCGAACAGATACGCAGTATTTT.